This T cell receptor beta chain was documented in a study of PD-L1 blockade in urothelial cancer. Notes on this clone: Its specificity is not known.

V was shortened by 1 base and J by 8 bases, with 15 bases between the two germline ends. In germline, CDR1 is SGHTA, CDR2 FQGNSA. This CDR3 spans 15 amino acids. The method was immunoSEQ multiplex PCR; TCRdb's version includes in-frame clones alone and lacks a portion of them. The table lists 45,000 to 55,000 clones, approximately 83% of them singletons, with about 10% in the top ten. Findings and caveats of the study: Expansion of tumor-associated blood clones at 3 weeks was greater in durable-benefit patients.

Time point reported: peripheral blood 6 weeks after treatment start. Individual patients had between 1 and 8 samples, taken pretreatment and on-treatment. This sequence was found in a man aged 55 to 69 with urothelial cancer. The sequenced sample was PBMCs, obtained around atezolizumab (anti-PD-L1) treatment. The chain links TRBV7-2 to TRBJ1-3; no clear D. The CDR3 spells CASSLVPRPADTIYF. CDR3 sequence (DNA): TGTGCCAGCAGCTTAGTCCCCCGGCCGGCGGACACCATATATTTT. The variable domain in full, completed from reference TRBV7-2 and TRBJ1-3, reads GAGVSQSPSNKVTEKGKDVELRCDPISGHTALYWYRQSLGQGLEFLIYFQGNSAPDKSGLPSDRFSAERTGGSVSTLTIQRTQQEDSAVYLCASSLVPRPADTIYFGEGSWLTVV.